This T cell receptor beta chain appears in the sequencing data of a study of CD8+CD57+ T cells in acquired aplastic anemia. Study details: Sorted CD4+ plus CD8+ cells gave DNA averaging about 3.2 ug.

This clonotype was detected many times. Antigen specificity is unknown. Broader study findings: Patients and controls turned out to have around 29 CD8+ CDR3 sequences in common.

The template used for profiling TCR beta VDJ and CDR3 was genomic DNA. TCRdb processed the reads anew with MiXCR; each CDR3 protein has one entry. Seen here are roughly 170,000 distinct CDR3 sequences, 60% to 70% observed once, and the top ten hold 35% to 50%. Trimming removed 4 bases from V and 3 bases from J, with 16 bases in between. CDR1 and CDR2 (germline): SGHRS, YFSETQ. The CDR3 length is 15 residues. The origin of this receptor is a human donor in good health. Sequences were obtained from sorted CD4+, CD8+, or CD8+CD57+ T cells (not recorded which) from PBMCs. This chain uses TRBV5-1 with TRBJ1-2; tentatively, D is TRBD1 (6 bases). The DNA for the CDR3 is TGCGCCAGCAGCCAAGCAGGGGCTACCTACTATGGCTACACCTTC. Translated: CASSQAGATYYGYTF.